This TCR beta chain was sequenced for a study of CD4 T cells in relation to SARS-CoV-2 and coronaviruses. Study overall: Crossreactive spike epitopes shared across donors were mapped to their HLA restriction.

Before the COVID-19 pandemic, during about 2010-2019, CD4+ T cells were taken from unexposed donors. The V and J ends lost 4 bases and 3 bases, in that order; junction bases with no gene match: 4. The CDR3 is made up of 15 amino acids. Looked up from germline, CDR1 is SGHRS and CDR2 is YFSETQ. As concerns this clone: Antigen unknown.

This table comes from immunoSEQ multiplex PCR, and its TCRdb copy is limited to in-frame clones, with some not included. Of tens of thousands of clones listed, 94% are singletons. Notes on the study in general: Crossreactive clones expanded significantly less to SARS-CoV-2 than monoreactive clones. No donor gave both pre-pandemic and post-infection samples.

This chain links TRBV5-1 with TRBJ2-2; 9 bases align to TRBD1. Sequences were obtained from naive CD4+ T cells from PBMCs. Stated subset: naive CD4+ T cells isolated by negative enrichment. This TCR was recovered from a human donor in good health. The DNA for the CDR3 is TGCGCCAGCAGCGACAGGGGGTCGGACACCGGGGAGCTGTTTTTT. It encodes CASSDRGSDTGELFF.